A single sample is the source of the 5 T cell receptor beta chains below, sequenced in a study of beta chain features in type 1 diabetes (dated by TCRdb to between 2018 and 2020). Overall results and qualifications from the work: A moderate but significant shortening of TCRB CDR3 length was observed in type 1 diabetes patients in all four CD4+ subsets.

Library creation used the immunoSEQ multiplex PCR assay. The entire isolated RNA was reverse transcribed using the High Capacity cDNA Reverse Transcription Kit, and thus expressed TCRB transcripts were sequenced. TCRdb obtained this table from immuneACCESS and retained in-frame rearrangements with V and J assigned. These tables miss some clones; where compared with another copy, unresolved V genes account for less than half of the shortfall, and the remainder is unexplained. The sample profile shows hundreds of thousands of clones; roughly 12% of them were found once. The leading ten clones occupy approximately 0.021% of the sample. Their antigens are not known. Sequencing was performed on naive CD4+ T cells from blood. The cell subset or site label, as the study defines it: true naive CD4+ T cells. Receptor source: a man aged 18 to 30 with type 1 diabetes.

This chain uses TRBV5-1 with TRBJ1-4, with D possibly being TRBD1 (5 bases). The CDR3 is 14 residues long. V was clipped by 4 bases and J by 5 bases, with 12 bases between them. Looked up from germline, CDR1 is SGHRS and CDR2 is YFSETQ. Written as DNA, the CDR3 is TGCGCCAGCAGCGTCCTCGGGGGGAATGAAAAACTGTTTTTT. Amino acids: CASSVLGGNEKLFF.

This clone came up a few times. The chain carries TRBV27 and TRBJ1-2; D uncertain. The germline V gene has CDR1 MNHEY and CDR2 SMNVEV (reference sequence). CDR3 length: 15 residues. The V and J ends lost 6 bases and 0 bases respectively, with 14 bases between them. The CDR3 loop is CASRGTLQANYGYTF. CDR3 nucleotides: TGTGCCAGCAGAGGCACTCTCCAAGCTAACTATGGCTACACCTTC.

Only a few counts were recorded for this clone. The chain links TRBV29-1 to TRBJ2-5; unclear D gene. Germline CDR1 and CDR2: SQVTM and ANQGSEA. This CDR3 region has 13 residues. Trimming cost V 6 bases and J 0 bases, with 11 bases left between them. CDR3 bases: TGCAGCGTGGATCCCGTGTACCAAGAGACCCAGTACTTC. It translates to CSVDPVYQETQYF.

This clone was counted a few times. The chain joins TRBV2 to TRBJ2-7, with 10 bases lining up with TRBD2. The CDR3 consists of 15 residues. Per the germline V gene, CDR1 is SNHLY and CDR2 is FYNNEI. V dropped 6 bases and J dropped 3; count of bases not matched to a gene: 8. CDR3 residues: CASRDPSGGYYEQYF. In nucleotides, the CDR3 is TGTGCCAGCAGGGACCCTAGCGGGGGTTACTACGAGCAGTACTTC.

This clone was observed a few times. As DNA, the CDR3 is TGCAGCGCCCTAACGGAGGGGGGCGAAGCTTTCTTT. Translated: CSALTEGGEAFF. The chain recombines TRBV29-1 with TRBJ1-1; TRBD1 is a possible D gene (6 bases). The germline V gene encodes CDR1 SQVTM and CDR2 ANQGSEA. The CDR3 has 12 residues. V shed 7 bases and J shed 8 bases, with 17 bases lying between them.